The 13 T cell receptor beta chains in this list originate from one sample, sequenced in a study of blood T cell repertoires in COVID-19. Sequenced by immunoSEQ multiplex PCR; TCRdb stores in-frame clones only, minus some. The sample lists roughly 240,000 clones; 80% to 90% were seen once. Input material: PBMCs or T cells enriched from blood (not recorded which). These receptor sequences come from a woman aged 25 to 39 with acute COVID-19.

CDR3 nucleotides: TGTGCCAGCGGAGTACAGGGACGTGATGAGCAGTTCTTC. Protein product: CASGVQGRDEQFF. The chain employs TRBV7-8 and TRBJ2-1; perhaps TRBD1 as D (6 bases). The CDR3 is 13 residues long. Trimming took 8 bases from V and 8 from J, leaving 16 bases between them. Germline V gives CDR1 SGHVS, CDR2 FQNEAQ.

The V gene is TRBV10-2, the J gene TRBJ1-1; D might be TRBD1 (6 bases). Trimming removed 7 bases from V and 6 bases from J, with 12 bases in between. CDR1 is WSHSY, CDR2 SAAADI, per germline. The CDR3 contains 12 residues. The CDR3 DNA is TGCGCCAGCAAAGGGGGAATTGCTGAAGCTTTCTTT. Protein sequence: CASKGGIAEAFF.

The chain joins TRBV7-8 to TRBJ1-2; D call uncertain. The V and J ends lost 0 bases and 4 bases respectively, with 6 bases between them. CDR1 SGHVS and CDR2 FQNEAQ come from the germline V gene. The CDR3 is 13 residues long. For the CDR3, the DNA is TGTGCCAGCAGCTTAGCCGGGAGCTATGGCTACACCTTC. Amino acids: CASSLAGSYGYTF.

The chain carries TRBV5-4 and TRBJ1-2; a weak D match, TRBD1 (5 bases). The ends were cut back, 4 bases at V and 7 bases at J, with 20 bases in the middle. CDR3 size: 15 residues. Looked up from germline, CDR1 is SGHNT and CDR2 is YYREEE (reference sequence). This chain's CDR3 is CASSDSGGRPGGYTF. CDR3 coding DNA: TGTGCCAGCAGCGACTCTGGGGGGAGACCTGGTGGCTACACCTTC.

The CDR3 is CASSRQGAGAGELFF. CDR3 DNA sequence: TGTGCCAGCAGCCGACAGGGGGCTGGCGCCGGGGAGCTGTTTTTT. V gene TRBV6-4 combines with J gene TRBJ2-2, with 10 bases matching TRBD1. Germline values: CDR1 MRHNA, CDR2 SNTAGT. Trimming took 6 bases from V and 6 from J; bases not matched to a gene: 7. The CDR3 runs 15 residues.

The chain recombines TRBV15 with TRBJ1-1; D gene uncertain. Germline V gives CDR1 LNHNV, CDR2 YYDKDF (reference sequence). The CDR3 spans 15 residues. V lost 4 bases and J 0 bases, leaving 12 bases between the germline ends. Here the CDR3 reads CATSKNREVNTEAFF. The CDR3 DNA reads as TGTGCCACCAGCAAGAACAGAGAAGTGAACACTGAAGCTTTCTTT. The whole variable domain, filled in from reference TRBV15 and TRBJ1-1, reads DAMVIQNPRYQVTQFGKPVTLSCSQTLNHNVMYWYQQKSSQAPKLLFHYYDKDFNNEADTPDNFQSRRPNTSFCFLDIRSPGLGDTAMYLCATSKNREVNTEAFFGQGTRLTVV.

This chain joins TRBV19 and TRBJ1-5; D remains unclear. V lost 3 bases, J lost 3 bases, and 18 bases lay in between. Germline V gene data show CDR1 as LNHDA and CDR2 as SQIVND (reference sequence). The CDR3 has 17 amino acids. In DNA, the CDR3 is TGTGCCAGTAGTATTGATGGGAGTCGTGGTCTCAATCAGCCCCAGCATTTT. Residues: CASSIDGSRGLNQPQHF.

The chain couples TRBV6-5 to TRBJ1-1; D remains ambiguous. V lost 7 bases and J lost 3, with 12 bases in between. CDR3 length: 13 residues. Germline V gene sequence: CDR1 MNHEY, CDR2 SVGAGI. The CDR3 region has the DNA TGTGCCAGCAATCCCGGACTGGACACTGAAGCTTTCTTT. This encodes CASNPGLDTEAFF.

The chain recombines TRBV18 with TRBJ2-5; 9 nucleotides match TRBD1. Germline V gene sequence: CDR1 KGHSH, CDR2 LQKENI. The CDR3 is 14 amino acids. The V gene end was trimmed by 4 bases and the J gene end by 3 bases; junction bases not matched to a gene: 3. CDR3 sequence reads: CASSLRDREETQYF. In nucleotides, the CDR3 is TGTGCCAGCTCACTCAGGGACAGGGAAGAGACCCAGTACTTC.

This sequence joins TRBV7-2 and TRBJ1-4; the D gene is possibly TRBD1 (6 bases). This CDR3 region has 15 residues. The V gene's germline CDR1 is SGHTA and CDR2 FQGNSA. Trimming shortened V by 2 bases and J by 7 bases, and 14 bases separated the two germline ends. The CDR3 loop is CASSLLLGGREKLFF. In nucleotides, the CDR3 is TGTGCCAGCAGCTTACTTTTAGGGGGACGTGAAAAACTGTTTTTT. The variable domain in full, completed from reference TRBV7-2 and TRBJ1-4, reads GAGVSQSPSNKVTEKGKDVELRCDPISGHTALYWYRQSLGQGLEFLIYFQGNSAPDKSGLPSDRFSAERTGGSVSTLTIQRTQQEDSAVYLCASSLLLGGREKLFFGSGTQLSVL.

In this sample, this clone turned up once. This chain uses TRBV29-1 with TRBJ2-5, with D unresolved. The V end was cut by 4 bases, the J end by 3 bases, with 3 bases between. CDR1 SQVTM and CDR2 ANQGSEA come from the germline V gene. This CDR3 is 10 amino acids long. CDR3 residues: CSVGEETQYF. The CDR3 DNA reads TGCAGCGTTGGAGAAGAGACCCAGTACTTC. Full variable domain (outside the CDR3, taken from reference TRBV29-1 and TRBJ2-5): SAVISQKPSRDICQRGTSLTIQCQVDSQVTMMFWYRQQPGQSLTLIATANQGSEATYESGFVIDKFPISRPNLTFSTLTVSNMSPEDSSIYLCSVGEETQYFGPGTRLLVL.

The chain is built from TRBV7-9 and TRBJ1-3; no firm D call. Germline CDR1 and CDR2: SEHNR and FQNEAQ (reference sequence). Trimming took 6 bases from V and 0 from J, leaving 12 bases between them. The CDR3 length is 15 residues. The CDR3 loop is CASRENIISGNTIYF. Here the CDR3 DNA reads TGTGCCAGCAGAGAGAATATAATCTCTGGAAACACCATATATTTT.

This rearrangement joins TRBV27 to TRBJ1-2; 11 bases line up with TRBD1. CDR1 and CDR2 (germline): MNHEY, SMNVEV (reference sequence). The CDR3 spans 15 residues. With V trimmed by 2 bases and J by 8 bases, 7 bases remained unmatched. CDR3 coding DNA: TGTGCCAGCAGTTTACACCCCGGGACAGGGGGAGGCTACACCTTC. Translation gives CASSLHPGTGGGYTF.